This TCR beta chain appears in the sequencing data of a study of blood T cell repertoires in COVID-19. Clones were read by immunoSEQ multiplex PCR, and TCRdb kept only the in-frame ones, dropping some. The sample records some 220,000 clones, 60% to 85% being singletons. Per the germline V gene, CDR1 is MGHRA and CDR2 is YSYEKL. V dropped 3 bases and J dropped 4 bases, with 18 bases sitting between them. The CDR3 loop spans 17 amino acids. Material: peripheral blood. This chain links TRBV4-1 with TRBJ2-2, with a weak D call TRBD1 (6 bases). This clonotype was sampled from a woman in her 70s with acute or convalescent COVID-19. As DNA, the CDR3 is TGCGCCAGCAGCCAGGAGCTAGCCCTCAGGGGCACCGGGGAGCTGTTTTTT. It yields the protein CASSQELALRGTGELFF.